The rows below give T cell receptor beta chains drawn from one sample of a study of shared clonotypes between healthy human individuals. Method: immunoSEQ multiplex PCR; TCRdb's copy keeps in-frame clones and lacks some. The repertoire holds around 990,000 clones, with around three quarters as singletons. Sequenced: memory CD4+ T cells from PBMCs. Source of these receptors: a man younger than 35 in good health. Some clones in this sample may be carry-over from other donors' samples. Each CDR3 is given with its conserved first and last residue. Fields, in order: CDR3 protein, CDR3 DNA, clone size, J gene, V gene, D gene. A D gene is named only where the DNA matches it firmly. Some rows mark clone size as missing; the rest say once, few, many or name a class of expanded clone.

CASSSWDRGLVGNQPQHF	TGTGCCAGCAGCTCCTGGGACAGGGGGCTAGTGGGCAATCAGCCCCAGCATTTT	.	TRBJ1-5	TRBV7-8	TRBD1
CASSVGSRNTEAFF	TGTGCCAGCAGTGTGGGCAGTCGGAACACTGAAGCTTTCTTT	.	TRBJ1-1	TRBV2	.
CASSLGTGDIQYF	TGTGCCAGCAGTCTAGGGACGGGAGACATTCAGTACTTC	.	TRBJ2-4	TRBV6-1	.
CASSPPSTEYGYTF	TGTGCCAGCTCACCCCCCTCGACTGAATATGGCTACACCTTC	.	TRBJ1-2	TRBV18	.
CASSLAGWETQYF	TGTGCCAGCAGCTTGGCAGGGTGGGAGACCCAGTACTTC	few	TRBJ2-5	TRBV5-6	.
CASSRTTSGSSYNEQFF	TGCGCCAGCAGCCGAACTACTAGCGGGAGCTCCTACAATGAGCAGTTCTTC	few	TRBJ2-1	TRBV4-1	TRBD2
CASSLAGFYNEQFF	TGTGCCAGCAGTTTAGCGGGGTTTTACAATGAGCAGTTCTTC	.	TRBJ2-1	TRBV7-2	TRBD2
CASDEGLINNEQFF	TGTGCCAGCGATGAGGGACTGATTAACAATGAGCAGTTCTTC	many	TRBJ2-1	TRBV2	.
CASTSWYGSTF	TGTGCCAGCACCTCCTGGTATGGCTCCACCTTC	.	TRBJ1-2	TRBV28	.
CASSLAQGPYEQYF	TGTGCCAGCAGCTTAGCCCAGGGGCCCTACGAGCAGTACTTC	.	TRBJ2-7	TRBV7-7	.
CASSWDTLAGPQHF	TGTGCCAGCAGTTGGGACACCCTAGCGGGGCCCCAGCATTTT	.	TRBJ1-5	TRBV28	.
CASSLGIQESYEQYF	TGCGCCAGCAGCTTGGGGATCCAGGAATCCTACGAGCAGTACTTC	.	TRBJ2-7	TRBV5-1	.
CASRGPQTPNEAFF	TGTGCCAGCAGGGGACCTCAAACACCCAATGAAGCTTTCTTT	.	TRBJ1-1	TRBV7-8	.
CASSLSFLPGMNYGYTF	TGCGCCAGCAGCTTATCGTTTTTGCCAGGGATGAACTATGGCTACACCTTC	.	TRBJ1-2	TRBV5-1	.
CASSYSRALAMNIQYF	TGTGCCAGCAGTTACTCGAGGGCACTAGCGATGAACATTCAGTACTTC	.	TRBJ2-4	TRBV6-5	TRBD2
CASSLGTGGDQPQHF	TGTGCCAGCAGCTTAGGGACAGGGGGGGATCAGCCCCAGCATTTT	.	TRBJ1-5	TRBV7-8	TRBD1
CASTGTGGLGGELFF	TGTGCCAGCACCGGAACAGGGGGTTTGGGCGGGGAGCTGTTTTTT	.	TRBJ2-2	TRBV6-1	TRBD1
CASSESSFGNLRNEQFF	TGCGCCAGCAGTGAGTCGTCCTTTGGTAATCTGCGAAATGAGCAGTTCTTC	.	TRBJ2-1	TRBV10-1	.
CAISESRTGAGNTIYF	TGTGCCATCAGTGAGTCGAGGACAGGGGCTGGAAACACCATATATTTT	.	TRBJ1-3	TRBV10-3	TRBD1
CSVLGTDNQPQHF	TGCAGCGTCCTCGGGACAGACAATCAGCCCCAGCATTTT	few	TRBJ1-5	TRBV29-1	TRBD1
CASSRRGLINEKLFF	TGTGCCAGCAGCCGCAGGGGGCTGATTAATGAAAAACTGTTTTTT	.	TRBJ1-4	TRBV11-2	TRBD1
CASSLGGTGQPQHF	TGTGCCAGCAGCTTAGGAGGGACAGGTCAGCCCCAGCATTTT	.	TRBJ1-5	TRBV7-2	TRBD1
CASIAKSRADTQYF	TGTGCCAGCATCGCGAAGAGCCGGGCAGATACGCAGTATTTT	many	TRBJ2-3	TRBV6-1	.
CASSPDGVNQPQHF	TGTGCCAGCTCACCCGATGGGGTCAATCAGCCCCAGCATTTT	few	TRBJ1-5	TRBV18	.